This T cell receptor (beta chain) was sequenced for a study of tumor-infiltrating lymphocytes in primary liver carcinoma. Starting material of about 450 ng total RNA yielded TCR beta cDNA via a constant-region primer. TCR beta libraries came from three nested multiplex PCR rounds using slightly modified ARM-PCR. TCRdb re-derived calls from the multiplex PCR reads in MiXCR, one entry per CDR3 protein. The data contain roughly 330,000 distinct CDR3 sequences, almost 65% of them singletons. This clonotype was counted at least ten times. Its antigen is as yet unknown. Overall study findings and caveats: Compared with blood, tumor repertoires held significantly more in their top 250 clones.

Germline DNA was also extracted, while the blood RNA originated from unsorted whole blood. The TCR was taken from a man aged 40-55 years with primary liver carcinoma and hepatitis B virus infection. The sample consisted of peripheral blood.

CDR3 residues: CASRLNRLSGELFF. CDR3 sequence (DNA): TGTGCCAGCAGACTTAACAGGCTTTCCGGGGAGCTGTTTTTT. This rearrangement joins TRBV6-1 to TRBJ2-2; a possible D gene is TRBD1 (5 bases). Per germline, CDR1 MNHNS and CDR2 SASEGT. Trimming removed 6 bases at V and 6 bases at J, with 14 bases between. The CDR3 runs to 14 residues.